This entry lists 12 T cell receptor beta chains sequenced from one sample in a study of graft-versus-host responses after intestinal transplantation (dated by TCRdb to 2020 to 2023). Their target antigens are unknown. What this sample's time point label stands for: cells obtained before transplantation from donor or recipient. The protocol used for the library was the immunoSEQ multiplex PCR assay. TCRdb provides this immuneACCESS table in a form limited to in-frame rearrangements. Some clones are lacking; in checked studies, under half of them reflect an unresolved V gene, and why the rest are absent is not known. In this sample the table shows 85,000 to 100,000 clones, around 93% of which occur a single time. Jointly, the top ten make up just under 0.35% of the sample. This material consisted of unstimulated CD4+ T cells sorted from spleen or lymph node cells, taken before transplant. The receptor set was obtained from a human donor who was the organ donor for an intestinal transplant.

This chain joins TRBV7-9 and TRBJ2-7, with D possibly being TRBD2 (6 bases). The CDR3 length is 15 residues. V was shortened by 5 bases and J by 5 bases, with 19 bases between the two germline ends. CDR1 and CDR2 from the germline V gene are SEHNR and FQNEAQ (reference sequence). The CDR3 DNA is TGTGCCAGCAGCGCCGTTACTAGCTTTGGGGACGAGCAGTACTTC. Its protein product is CASSAVTSFGDEQYF.

The rearrangement links TRBV11-2 to TRBJ2-5, with a possible D match to TRBD2 (5 bases). CDR3 size: 16 residues. Germline-derived CDR1 and CDR2 are SGHAT and FQNNGV. Trimming removed 10 bases at V and 4 bases at J, with 25 bases between. DNA for the CDR3: TGTGCCACGGGCCCCTGGACCAGTAGCGAGGGAGAGACCCAGTACTTC. This sequence encodes CATGPWTSSEGETQYF.

The chain has TRBV9 and TRBJ2-1; 10 bases are shared with TRBD2. The CDR3 has 15 residues. V dropped 4 bases and J dropped 6; count of bases not matched to a gene: 7. Germline CDR1 reads SGDLS; CDR2 reads YYNGEE. DNA for the CDR3: TGTGCCAGCAGCCTGTCCGGGACTAGCGTCAATGAGCAGTTCTTC. Protein sequence: CASSLSGTSVNEQFF.

J is TRBJ2-2 and V is TRBV19, with TRBD2 matching 7 bases. Germline V gene lookup returns CDR1 LNHDA and CDR2 SQIVND (reference sequence). V lost 6 bases and J lost 1; bases outside the gene matches: 11. The CDR3 extends over 17 amino acids. CDR3: CASSPRLALWNTGELFF. The CDR3, as DNA: TGTGCCAGTAGCCCTAGACTAGCCCTCTGGAACACCGGGGAGCTGTTTTTT.

This chain uses TRBV19 with TRBJ1-4, with D unclear. The CDR3 is 13 residues long. V lost 1 base to trimming and J lost 8 bases, with 8 bases between them. Germline V gene data show CDR1 as LNHDA and CDR2 as SQIVND (reference sequence). The CDR3 sequence: CASSIGVGEKLFF. The DNA of the CDR3 is TGTGCCAGTAGTATAGGGGTGGGCGAAAAACTGTTTTTT. Using reference TRBV19 and TRBJ1-4 for the parts outside the CDR3, the full variable domain is DGGITQSPKYLFRKEGQNVTLSCEQNLNHDAMYWYRQDPGQGLRLIYYSQIVNDFQKGDIAEGYSVSREKKESFPLTVTSAQKNPTAFYLCASSIGVGEKLFFGSGTQLSVL.

The gene calls are TRBV6-5 and TRBJ1-2; no clear D. The CDR3 runs to 12 residues. The germline V and J ends were trimmed by 5 bases and 8 bases, with 12 bases remaining between them. Germline values: CDR1 MNHEY, CDR2 SVGAGI. The CDR3, as DNA: TGTGCCAGCAGTGAACTTCGTGAGGGCTACACCTTC. This translates into CASSELREGYTF.

This sequence joins TRBV28 and TRBJ1-5; D not certain. This CDR3 is 14 amino acids long. Trimming removed 3 bases at V and 6 bases at J, with 12 bases between. The germline V gene encodes CDR1 MDHEN and CDR2 SYDVKM. The DNA of the CDR3 is TGTGCCAGCAGTTTCGAGGGTTATGGTCAGCCCCAGCATTTT. Encoded protein: CASSFEGYGQPQHF. The variable domain in full, completed from reference TRBV28 and TRBJ1-5, reads DVKVTQSSRYLVKRTGEKVFLECVQDMDHENMFWYRQDPGLGLRLIYFSYDVKMKEKGDIPEGYSVSREKKERFSLILESASTNQTSMYLCASSFEGYGQPQHFGDGTRLSIL.

The rearrangement uses TRBV2 and TRBJ2-3; no clear D. CDR1 SNHLY and CDR2 FYNNEI come from the germline V gene. CDR3 size: 12 residues. The V and J ends lost 3 bases and 2 bases respectively, with 3 bases between them. CDR3 sequence (DNA): TGTGCCAGCAGTGACATCACAGATACGCAGTATTTT. This gives the protein CASSDITDTQYF.

The V gene is TRBV6-1, the J gene TRBJ1-2; D is unresolved. Between the trimmed V and J ends, which lost 3 bases and 0 bases, there was a span of 11 bases. CDR1 is MNHNS, CDR2 SASEGT, per germline. The CDR3 runs 15 residues. CDR3 nucleotide sequence: TGTGCCAGCAGTGACGGGAGCTCAGCTAACTATGGCTACACCTTC. Translating it yields CASSDGSSANYGYTF.

This chain joins TRBV5-1 and TRBJ1-1; D is perhaps TRBD1 (6 bases). This CDR3 comprises 14 residues. The V and J ends lost 1 base and 8 bases respectively, with 15 bases between them. Germline values: CDR1 SGHRS, CDR2 YFSETQ. CDR3 protein: CASSLQGPRGEAFF. The CDR3 DNA reads as TGCGCCAGCAGCTTGCAGGGGCCGAGGGGGGAAGCTTTCTTT.

The chain has TRBV28 and TRBJ1-2; no reliable D call. Germline CDR1 is MDHEN and CDR2 is SYDVKM. This CDR3 is built from 15 residues. The V end lost 2 bases, the J end lost 6 bases, and 16 bases lay between the germline ends. CDR3 nucleotide sequence: TGTGCCAGCAGTTTAGGGCCATTCTCACCGCATGGCTACACCTTC. This codes for CASSLGPFSPHGYTF.

This chain links TRBV27 with TRBJ2-1; TRBD2 matches at 9 bases. In germline, CDR1 is MNHEY, CDR2 SMNVEV (reference sequence). V gave up 2 bases and J gave up 8 bases; unmatched junction bases: 10. This CDR3 is built from 16 residues. CDR3 region: CASSLGGGRAFDEQFF. CDR3 sequence (DNA): TGTGCCAGCAGTTTAGGGGGCGGGAGGGCCTTCGATGAGCAGTTCTTC.